These 10 T cell receptor beta chains originate from one sample sequenced in a study of tumor and adjacent non-tumor tissue in lung cancer. The library came from three nested PCR rounds adapted from ARM-PCR protocols. TCRdb independently ran MiXCR on the multiplex PCR reads; one entry per CDR3 protein. The repertoire holds more than 35,000 distinct CDR3 sequences, roughly 60% seen once, with around 20% in the top ten. RNA was extracted from bulk tissue without any cell sorting. This non-tumor lung sample came from over 3 cm beyond the tumor edge. The sequenced sample consisted of distant non-tumor lung tissue. The source is a woman in her thirties or forties with non-small cell lung cancer.

The sample holds many counts of this clonotype. This chain uses TRBV7-8 with TRBJ2-1, with D perhaps matching TRBD1 or TRBD2 (5 bases each). V dropped 4 bases and J dropped 10 bases, with 14 bases sitting between them. Germline lookup yields CDR1 SGHVS and CDR2 FQNEAQ. The CDR3 is 13 amino acids. DNA for the CDR3: TGTGCCAGCAGCTCGGTGGGGACGCGGGAGCAGTTCTTC. The encoded protein is CASSSVGTREQFF.

As to this clonotype: A much larger clone differs from this one at a single base, so this may be a read error. The chain joins TRBV28 to TRBJ1-5; TRBD1 matches at 7 bases. This CDR3 contains 15 residues. CDR1 and CDR2 (germline): MDHEN, SYDVKM. V dropped 7 bases and J dropped 9; count of bases not matched to a gene: 15. The CDR3 protein is CASTLGGRSHRPQHF. DNA of the CDR3: TGTGCCAGCACCTTAGGGGGCAGGTCCCATCGGCCCCAGCATTTT.

As for this clonotype: The junction departs from the called germline gene at one end, perhaps through a read error. The rearrangement links TRBV12-3 or TRBV12-4 to TRBJ2-3, with TRBD2 matching over 8 bases. The CDR3 length is 16 residues. CDR3 region: CASSYREGRGTDMQYF. Here the CDR3 DNA reads TGTGCGAGCAGTTACCGGGAGGGCCGTGGCACAGATATGCAGTATTTT.

The count of this clonotype is one. Germline and junction disagree at one end, which may indicate a read error. V and J are TRBV24-1 and TRBJ2-7, with 7 bases matching TRBD1. Germline CDR1 is KGHDR and CDR2 is SFDVKD. CDR3 length: 14 residues. The CDR3 region has the DNA TGCGCCACCAGCGCCGGGACAGTCGGCTACGAGCAGTGCTTC. This encodes CATSAGTVGYEQCF.

Note on this clonotype: The junction differs from germline at one of its ends, possibly a read error. The genes are TRBV6-6 and TRBJ2-3, with D possibly matching TRBD1 (8 bases). CDR1 is MNHNY and CDR2 is SVGAGI in the germline V gene (reference sequence). The CDR3 covers 17 residues. The CDR3 nucleotides are TGTGCCAGTTACAGGGGGGGAACCGCAGATAGCACAGAGACGCAGTATTTT. The encoded protein is CASYRGGTADSTETQYF.

A remark on this clonotype: A much larger clonotype is one base distant, so this may be a read error. The J gene is TRBJ1-2, the V gene TRBV11-3; 8 nucleotides align to TRBD1. From germline, CDR1 is SGHNT and CDR2 YENEEA. CDR3 size: 14 residues. CDR3: CASGFGSGGIGYTF. The CDR3 nucleotides read TGTGCCAGCGGCTTCGGTTCAGGGGGCATTGGCTACACCTTC. The full variable domain, in which reference TRBV11-3 and TRBJ1-2 provide the parts outside the CDR3, is EAGVVQSPRYKIIEKKQPVAFWCNPISGHNTLYWYLQNLGQGPELLIRYENEEAVDDSQLPKDRFSAERLKGVDSTLKIQPAELGDSAVYLCASGFGSGGIGYTFGSGTRLTVV.

About this clonotype itself: The CDR3 end shows no conserved phenylalanine or tryptophan, and so a read error is likely. V gene TRBV6-1 combines with J gene TRBJ2-1; D may be TRBD1 or TRBD2 (6 bases each). Looked up from germline, CDR1 is MNHNS and CDR2 is SASEGT. Between the trimmed V and J ends, which lost 6 bases and 6 bases, there was a span of 24 bases. This CDR3 contains 17 residues. The CDR3: CASSLRGGFPRSNEQFL. DNA of the CDR3: TGTGCCAGCAGCCTAAGAGGGGGGTTCCCTCGCAGCAATGAGCAGTTCTTA.

On this clonotype itself: Since the CDR3 does not end with the conserved phenylalanine or tryptophan, this likely comes from a read error. V and J are TRBV6-1 and TRBJ2-1, with 8 bases matching TRBD2. Trimming at V came to 11 bases and at J to 7 bases, leaving 10 bases not matched to a gene. CDR3 length: 13 amino acids. Germline CDR1 and CDR2: MNHNS and SASEGT. This CDR3 reads CALGRGAGNEQFI. CDR3 bases: TGTGCCCTGGGGCGGGGGGCTGGGAATGAGCAGTTCATC.

This chain links TRBV20-1 with TRBJ2-2; 8 bases map to TRBD1. CDR1 DFQATT and CDR2 SNEGSKA come from the germline V gene (reference sequence). The CDR3 contains 15 residues. J lost 2 bases, V lost 6 bases, and 8 bases had no gene match. CDR3 sequence (DNA): TGCAGTGCAAGTGCGCAGGGGGCTAACACCGGGGAGCTGTTTTTT. This sequence encodes CSASAQGANTGELFF.

On this clonotype itself: The junction shows a germline mismatch at one end, possibly a read error. The chain has TRBV11-2 and TRBJ2-5, with D tentatively TRBD2 (5 bases). Germline CDR1 reads SGHAT; CDR2 reads FQNNGV. The CDR3 contains 16 residues. The CDR3 loop reads CASSPLRAAAQEIQYF. The CDR3 bases are TGTGCCAGCAGCCCTTTGAGGGCAGCCGCACAAGAGATCCAGTACTTC.